Included here is one T cell receptor beta chain sequence, with context. Its target is unknown. There are 13 residues in the CDR3. The germline V gene has CDR1 SQVTM and CDR2 ANQGSEA. Germline trimming cut 6 bases from V and 7 bases from J; bases unmatched to any gene: 5. This record belongs to a study of beta chain features in type 1 diabetes. In the study overall: Summed over all samples, the examined sorted cells came to fewer than 120,000,000.

Findings of the study overall: Within each of all four CD4+ subsets, Type 1 diabetes patients had TCRB CDR3s that were moderately but significantly shorter.

Isolated RNA was reverse transcribed in full, so expressed TCRB transcripts were sequenced. Profiling relied on immunoSEQ multiplex PCR, and the TCRdb table lists in-frame clones only, not all of them. The sample lists a few hundred thousand clones; about 24% were seen once. The collection from each donor was one heparinised blood draw averaging around 100 mL. Cells sorted by CD45RO/CCR7/CD25/CD127/CD95/CD27 comprised CD4+ naive, central memory, regulatory and stem cell-like memory cells. The sequencing input was naive CD4+ T cells from blood. The source of this sequence is a woman aged 25-40 years with type 1 diabetes. The V call is TRBV29-1, the J call TRBJ1-5, with 11 bases identical to TRBD1. The CDR3 sequence is CSVGQGARQPQHF. In nucleotides, the CDR3 is TGCAGCGTAGGACAGGGGGCAAGACAGCCCCAGCATTTT.